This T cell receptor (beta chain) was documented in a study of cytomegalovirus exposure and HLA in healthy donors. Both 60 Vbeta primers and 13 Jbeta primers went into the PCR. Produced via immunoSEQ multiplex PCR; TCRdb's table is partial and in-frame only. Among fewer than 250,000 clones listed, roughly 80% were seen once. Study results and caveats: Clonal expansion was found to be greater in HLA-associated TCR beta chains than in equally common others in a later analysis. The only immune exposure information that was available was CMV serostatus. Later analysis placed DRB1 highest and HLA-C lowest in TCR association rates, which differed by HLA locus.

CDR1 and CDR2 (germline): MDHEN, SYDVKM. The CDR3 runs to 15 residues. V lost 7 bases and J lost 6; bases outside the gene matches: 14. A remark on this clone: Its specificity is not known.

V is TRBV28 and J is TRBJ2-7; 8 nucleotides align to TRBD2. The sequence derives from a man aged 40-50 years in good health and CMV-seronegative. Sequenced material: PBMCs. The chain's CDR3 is CASTSPGLGGREQYF. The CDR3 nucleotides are TGTGCCAGCACCTCGCCGGGACTAGGCGGTCGCGAGCAGTACTTC. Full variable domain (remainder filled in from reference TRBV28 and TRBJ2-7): DVKVTQSSRYLVKRTGEKVFLECVQDMDHENMFWYRQDPGLGLRLIYFSYDVKMKEKGDIPEGYSVSREKKERFSLILESASTNQTSMYLCASTSPGLGGREQYFGPGTRLTVT.